This passage covers 10 T cell receptor beta chains from one sample sequenced in a study of PD-L1 blockade in urothelial cancer. The data were produced by immunoSEQ multiplex PCR, yet TCRdb's version contains in-frame clones alone and is incomplete. Among tens of thousands of clones listed, almost 85% were seen once. This specimen consisted of PBMCs, obtained around atezolizumab (anti-PD-L1) treatment. The source is an older man with urothelial cancer.

The V and J genes are TRBV15 and TRBJ2-1; 11 bases align to TRBD2. Germline CDR1 reads LNHNV; CDR2 reads YYDKDF (reference sequence). CDR3 length equals 15 residues. V dropped 5 bases and J dropped 7; count of bases not matched to a gene: 7. The CDR3, as DNA: TGTGCCACCAGCCCAGGGGTAGCGGGGGGGAATGAGCAGTTCTTC. It yields the protein CATSPGVAGGNEQFF.

The chain employs TRBV5-4 and TRBJ2-5, with no clear D. The CDR3 has 14 amino acids. In germline, CDR1 is SGHNT, CDR2 YYREEE (reference sequence). V was trimmed by 7 bases and J by 7 bases, leaving 20 bases between them. Here the CDR3 reads CASGIVSDFRTQYF. CDR3 in DNA: TGTGCCAGCGGTATCGTATCAGATTTTCGGACCCAGTACTTC.

The chain links TRBV18 to TRBJ1-3; TRBD1 matches 8 bases. J lost 0 bases, V lost 3 bases, and 1 base had no gene match. Germline CDR1 and CDR2: KGHSH and LQKENI. This CDR3 spans 15 amino acids. In DNA form, the CDR3 reads TGTGCCAGCTCACCCGGACAGGGCTCTGGAAACACCATATATTTT. Protein: CASSPGQGSGNTIYF.

This clone showed up just a few times. The chain has TRBV30 and TRBJ1-1, with D perhaps TRBD1 (5 bases). From germline, CDR1 is GTSNPN and CDR2 SVGIG (reference sequence). The CDR3 covers 13 residues. Trimming stripped 2 bases from V and 0 bases from J, with 7 bases between. The CDR3 DNA reads TGTGCCTGGAGTCCGGGGGTGAACACTGAAGCTTTCTTT. Its protein is CAWSPGVNTEAFF.

The chain has TRBV25-1 and TRBJ2-5; 7 bases map to TRBD1. The junction had 11 bases not matched to a gene; V was cut back by 6 bases and J by 7 bases. The CDR3 has 14 amino acids. Germline CDR1 is MGHDK and CDR2 is SYGVNS. The CDR3 sequence: CASRATGSMGTQYF. In DNA form, the CDR3 reads TGTGCCAGCAGGGCGACAGGGAGTATGGGGACCCAGTACTTC.

This clone came up once. V and J are TRBV29-1 and TRBJ2-1; TRBD1 matches 7 bases. V lost 4 bases and J lost 4; bases outside the gene matches: 7. The CDR3 contains 14 residues. Germline CDR1 reads SQVTM; CDR2 reads ANQGSEA. In nucleotides, the CDR3 is TGCAGCGTTGTTCCCCGGGACAGATACAATGAGCAGTTCTTC. It yields the protein CSVVPRDRYNEQFF.

V is TRBV19 and J is TRBJ2-2; perhaps TRBD1 as D (5 bases). Germline V CDR1 and CDR2: LNHDA, SQIVND (reference sequence). This CDR3 region has 15 residues. V was pared by 1 base and J by 2 bases, with 8 bases between. CDR3 amino acids: CASSIGDSNTGELFF. The CDR3 nucleotides read TGTGCCAGTAGTATAGGAGACAGCAACACCGGGGAGCTGTTTTTT. The full variable domain, with the rest looked up from reference TRBV19 and TRBJ2-2, is DGGITQSPKYLFRKEGQNVTLSCEQNLNHDAMYWYRQDPGQGLRLIYYSQIVNDFQKGDIAEGYSVSREKKESFPLTVTSAQKNPTAFYLCASSIGDSNTGELFFGEGSRLTVL.

The chain uses TRBV2 and TRBJ2-5, with 9 bases aligning to TRBD1. Germline V gene data show CDR1 as SNHLY and CDR2 as FYNNEI. The CDR3 is 15 amino acids. V dropped 4 bases and J dropped 1; count of bases not matched to a gene: 4. This CDR3 reads CASSGDRAPQETQYF. As DNA, the CDR3 is TGTGCCAGCAGTGGGGACAGGGCCCCCCAAGAGACCCAGTACTTC. The full variable domain, rest sourced from reference TRBV2 and TRBJ2-5, is EPEVTQTPSHQVTQMGQEVILRCVPISNHLYFYWYRQILGQKVEFLVSFYNNEISEKSEIFDDQFSVERPDGSNFTLKIRSTKLEDSAMYFCASSGDRAPQETQYFGPGTRLLVL.

CDR3 coding DNA: TGTGCCAGCAGCTTGCTGAGAAGTGAGCGAACCGCCGGGGGTAGAGATACGCAGTATTTT. This gives the protein CASSLLRSERTAGGRDTQYF. The chain has TRBV7-3 and TRBJ2-3; maybe TRBD2 (6 bases). With 3 bases removed from V and 5 bases from J, the gap between germline ends came to 30 bases. Germline CDR1 reads SGHTA; CDR2 reads FQGTGA. The CDR3 is 20 amino acids.

The J gene is TRBJ1-2, the V gene TRBV4-3, with D possibly being TRBD1 (5 bases). Germline V lookup: CDR1 LGHNA, CDR2 YSLEER. The V end was cut by 0 bases, the J end by 2 bases, with 13 bases between. The CDR3 spans 16 residues. CDR3 DNA: TGCGCCAGCAGCCAAGATCTGCAGGGAGGGAACTATGGCTACACCTTC. Its translation is CASSQDLQGGNYGYTF.